Below are 12 T cell receptor beta chains sequenced from a single sample in a study of CD8+ T cells in alopecia areata. Extracted RNA was reverse transcribed, and the resulting cDNA served as sequencing template. Repertoires were generated with immunoSEQ multiplex PCR, while TCRdb's copy carries only in-frame clones and drops some. Among 150,000 to 200,000 clones listed, 60% were seen once. Noted treatment: oral pan-JAK inhibitor, 5-10 mg twice daily. Sequenced here: CD4+ T cells sorted from blood, sampled at week 24, from a patient treated with tofacitinib. These receptors came from a human donor with alopecia areata.

This clone was seen a handful of times. This chain joins TRBV30 and TRBJ2-3; tentatively, D is TRBD1 or TRBD2 (5 bases each). The V end lost 0 bases, the J end lost 9 bases, and 13 bases lay between the germline ends. This CDR3 contains 13 residues. Germline CDR1 reads GTSNPN; CDR2 reads SVGIG (reference sequence). CDR3: CAWSVQSGSTQYF. The CDR3 bases are TGTGCCTGGAGTGTACAATCAGGGAGCACGCAGTATTTT.

The V and J genes are TRBV7-2 and TRBJ2-3; the D is unclear. The CDR3 is made up of 11 amino acids. V was trimmed by 5 bases and J by 5 bases, leaving 5 bases between them. In germline, CDR1 is SGHTA, CDR2 FQGNSA. The CDR3 spells CASSIGDTQYF. The CDR3 bases are TGTGCCAGCAGCATAGGAGATACGCAGTATTTT.

This clone was recorded once. The rearrangement joins TRBV6-5 to TRBJ2-3; the D is unclear. This CDR3 contains 13 residues. The V gene's germline CDR1 is MNHEY and CDR2 SVGAGI. Trimming left V 4 bases short and J 0 bases short, with 5 bases between. The CDR3 loop is CASSSYSTDTQYF. The CDR3 DNA sequence: TGTGCCAGCAGTTCATATAGCACAGATACGCAGTATTTT.

The rearrangement joins TRBV9 to TRBJ1-6; D uncertain. The V and J ends lost 0 bases and 7 bases respectively, with 11 bases between them. The V gene's germline CDR1 is SGDLS and CDR2 YYNGEE. The CDR3 runs to 15 residues. The chain's CDR3 is CASSVGWEANSPLHF. In DNA, the CDR3 is TGTGCCAGCAGCGTAGGATGGGAGGCGAATTCACCCCTCCACTTT.

This clone was found a few times. The V call is TRBV29-1, the J call TRBJ2-2; no clear D. The V gene's germline CDR1 is SQVTM and CDR2 ANQGSEA. The CDR3 extends over 15 amino acids. The V end was cut by 3 bases, the J end by 8 bases, with 19 bases between. The CDR3 DNA sequence: TGCAGCGTTGAGGCGGCAGCCTCGGGTACAGGGGAGCTGTTTTTT. Translated: CSVEAAASGTGELFF.

The rearrangement joins TRBV27 to TRBJ1-6, with TRBD1 matching 9 bases. This CDR3 is 15 amino acids long. The ends lost 6 bases at V and 5 bases at J; junction bases unmatched: 5. Germline V gene sequence: CDR1 MNHEY, CDR2 SMNVEV (reference sequence). DNA for the CDR3: TGTGCCAGCAGCCTGACAGGGGGTAATAATTCACCCCTCCACTTT. This translates into CASSLTGGNNSPLHF.

In this sample, this clone turned up a few times. CDR3 sequence (DNA): TGCAGCGTTGCCGACCGACAGGACTCACCCCTCCACTTT. It encodes CSVADRQDSPLHF. The genes are TRBV29-1 and TRBJ1-6, with a tentative D call TRBD1 (6 bases). Germline-derived CDR1 and CDR2 are SQVTM and ANQGSEA. V gave up 4 bases and J gave up 10 bases, with 14 bases separating them. This CDR3 contains 13 residues.

The genes are TRBV30 and TRBJ1-6; D ambiguous. The CDR3 runs to 14 residues. V lost 4 bases to trimming and J lost 10 bases, with 17 bases between them. The germline CDR1 and CDR2 sequences are GTSNPN and SVGIG (reference sequence). CDR3 region: CAWTSRSVRSPLHF. The DNA of the CDR3 is TGTGCCTGGACCTCCAGGTCGGTGAGATCACCCCTCCACTTT.

This clone was seen ten or more times. The rearrangement joins TRBV11-1 to TRBJ2-3; perhaps TRBD1 as D (5 bases). The germline CDR1 and CDR2 sequences are SGHAT and FQDESV (reference sequence). The germline V and J ends were trimmed by 3 bases and 1 base, with 8 bases remaining between them. The CDR3 contains 14 residues. The CDR3 loop is CASSFSTGTDTQYF. CDR3 DNA: TGTGCCAGCAGCTTTTCGACAGGCACAGATACGCAGTATTTT.

CDR3 protein: CAWSSGNEQFF. The CDR3 nucleotides read TGTGCCTGGAGTAGCGGAAATGAGCAGTTCTTC. The chain couples TRBV30 to TRBJ2-1, with D tentatively TRBD2 (5 bases). V lost 2 bases and J 7 bases, leaving 6 bases between the germline ends. Germline CDR1 is GTSNPN and CDR2 is SVGIG (reference sequence). The CDR3 sequence is 11 residues long.

V usage is TRBV5-1 and J usage is TRBJ2-7, with D perhaps matching TRBD1 (6 bases). Trimming cost V 5 bases and J 7 bases, with 22 bases left between them. CDR3 length: 15 amino acids. CDR1 and CDR2 from the germline V gene are SGHRS and YFSETQ. This CDR3 reads CASRPPGQSLWEQYF. CDR3 DNA sequence: TGCGCCAGCAGACCTCCCGGACAGTCTCTATGGGAGCAGTACTTC. The variable domain in full, completed from reference TRBV5-1 and TRBJ2-7, reads KAGVTQTPRYLIKTRGQQVTLSCSPISGHRSVSWYQQTPGQGLQFLFEYFSETQRNKGNFPGRFSGRQFSNSRSEMNVSTLELGDSALYLCASRPPGQSLWEQYFGPGTRLTVT.

This clone is a singleton in its sample. The chain is built from TRBV2 and TRBJ2-7; D might be TRBD1 (6 bases). The germline V and J ends were trimmed by 6 bases and 6 bases, with 15 bases remaining between them. Germline V gives CDR1 SNHLY, CDR2 FYNNEI. This CDR3 has 13 residues. This chain's CDR3 is CASRSPQGSEQYF. The CDR3 nucleotides are TGTGCCAGCAGGAGCCCACAGGGTTCCGAGCAGTACTTC.